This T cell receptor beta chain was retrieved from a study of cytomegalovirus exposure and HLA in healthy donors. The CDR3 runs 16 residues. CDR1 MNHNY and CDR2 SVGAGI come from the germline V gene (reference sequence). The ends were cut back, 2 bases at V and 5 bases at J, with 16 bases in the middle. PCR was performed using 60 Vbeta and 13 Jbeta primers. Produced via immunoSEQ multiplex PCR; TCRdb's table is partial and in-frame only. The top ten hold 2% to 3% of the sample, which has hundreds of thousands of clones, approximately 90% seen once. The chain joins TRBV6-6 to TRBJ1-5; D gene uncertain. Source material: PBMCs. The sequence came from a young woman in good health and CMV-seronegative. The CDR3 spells CASSYATREADQPQHF. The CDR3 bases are TGTGCCAGCAGTTACGCGACCCGGGAGGCCGATCAGCCCCAGCATTTT.